This T cell receptor (beta chain) was observed in a study of T cell changes during pregnancy in multiple sclerosis. This clone was detected only a few times. Trimming took 8 bases from V and 0 from J, leaving 7 bases between them. Germline V gives CDR1 SNHLY, CDR2 FYNNEI. This CDR3 contains 12 residues. TCRdb's table, derived via immunoSEQ multiplex PCR, lists solely in-frame clones and lacks some. Among approximately 44,000 clones listed, roughly 90% were seen once. The chain uses TRBV2 and TRBJ1-1, with D possibly TRBD1 on 6 matching bases. The sequencing used CD4+ T cells from peripheral blood mononuclear cells, collected in the third trimester of pregnancy. This clonotype was obtained from a female donor with multiple sclerosis, enrolled in a pregnancy study. CDR3 loop: CASGQMNTEAFF. The CDR3 DNA is TGTGCCAGCGGACAGATGAACACTGAAGCTTTCTTT. The whole variable domain, remainder taken from reference TRBV2 and TRBJ1-1, is EPEVTQTPSHQVTQMGQEVILRCVPISNHLYFYWYRQILGQKVEFLVSFYNNEISEKSEIFDDQFSVERPDGSNFTLKIRSTKLEDSAMYFCASGQMNTEAFFGQGTRLTVV.